This TCR beta chain was recorded in a study of blood T cell repertoires in COVID-19 (dated by TCRdb to 2020 to 2021). At the level of the whole study: Samples from collaborators originated in the United States, Italy and Spain and spanned both the acute and convalescent phases of COVID-19. The sample metadata nearly always contained a de-identified subject ID, COVID-19 status, age in years and sex. HLA class I and class II types, where available, came from metadata supplied by the sample provider rather than from assay-based typing. Subjects who had been exposed to COVID-19, were actively infected with it, or had recovered from it provided the deeply sampled blood TCRbeta repertoires that made up the dataset. The samples were drawn from two sources: the first 160 participants of the ongoing ImmuneRACE study, and 1,000 to 1,500 subjects contributed by 6 global collaborators. The material from the prospective study consisted of cDNA or gDNA derived from T cells, B-cell-depleted T cells, or PBMCs. The repertoires were released in a freely available public database meant as a resource for research on the immune response to SARS-CoV-2. Summary of the overall study and its limitations: The amount of clinical and demographic metadata varied by source and participant and was provided uncurated.

In the prospective study, participants were about 18 to 100 years old, resided in fewer than 25 geographic areas of the United States, and were enrolled through a virtual design. In the prospective study, cohorts were assigned on the basis of participant-reported clinical history obtained from a screening survey and a study questionnaire. Recovered participants in ImmuneRACE Cohort 3 were defined as having two consecutive negative NP/OP PCR tests, clearance from a healthcare professional, or resolution of symptoms. Mobile phlebotomists in the prospective study collected whole blood, serum and a nasopharyngeal or oropharyngeal swab from every participant. Over a roughly two-month period, participants in the prospective study had the option of providing additional blood draws and questionnaires. Blood samples from the prospective study were shipped frozen or at room temperature prior to DNA extraction.

TCRbeta CDR3 regions were amplified from genomic DNA using the immunoSEQ Assay, a bias-controlled multiplex PCR. The authors' pipeline ran thus. The number of nucleated cells in each sample was estimated by amplification of reference gene primers within the assay. To quantify the absolute abundance of each unique TCRbeta CDR3 rearrangement, sequence reads were collapsed and filtered. Productive Simpson clonality was computed per sample as the square root of Simpson's diversity index over productive rearrangements. TCRdb took over this immuneACCESS table, retaining in-frame rearrangements with V and J assigned. Such tables are incomplete; in checked studies, under half of the missing clones stem from an unresolved V gene, and the remainder is unexplained. The DNA was the basis for D and trimming; V, J and clone size are from that table. Here the sample has about 310,000 clones; under 90% occur a single time. Roughly a tenth of the sample belongs to the ten largest clones.

The CDR3 runs 16 residues from the cysteine to the phenylalanine. Here the CDR3 DNA is all that survives: 48 bases in frame from base 1. The germline V gene sets CDR1 to SGDLS and CDR2 to YYNGEE. Relative to germline, V is missing 0 bases and J is missing 3 bases, with 6 bases of the junction outside any gene match. On this clone itself: There is no known antigen for this receptor. No quality values exist for individual bases; no much larger clone is one base distant.

The clonotype originates from a woman younger than 45 who had recovered from COVID-19. The sequenced sample was PBMCs or T cells enriched from blood (not recorded which). The chain is assembled from TRBV9 and TRBJ2-3, with TRBD2 matching 8 junction bases. DNA sequence: TGTGCCAGCAGCGTAGAGTCGGGAGGGATGACAGATACGCAGTATTTT. This encodes CASSVESGGMTDTQYF. The CDR3 plus the reference TRBV9 and TRBJ2-3 genes for the other parts give the full variable domain: DSGVTQTPKHLITATGQRVTLRCSPRSGDLSVYWYQQSLDQGLQFLIQYYNGEERAKGNILERFSAQQFPDLHSELNLSSLELGDSALYFCASSVESGGMTDTQYFGPGTRLTVL.